These 9 T cell receptor beta chains were sequenced from one sample in a study of cytomegalovirus exposure and HLA in healthy donors. The PCR contained 60 Vbeta and 13 Jbeta primers. The protocol was immunoSEQ multiplex PCR, while the TCRdb copy is restricted to in-frame clones and leaves out a portion. The sample table sets out about 40,000 clones. The sequenced material came from PBMCs. The receptor set was obtained from a human donor in good health.

The gene calls are TRBV5-8 and TRBJ1-2; 8 nucleotides align to TRBD1. This CDR3 has 13 amino acids. The germline CDR1 and CDR2 sequences are SGHTS and YDEGEE. Unmatched junction bases numbered 7, after V lost 4 bases and J lost 8 bases. The CDR3 region is CASSLQGVGGYTF. The CDR3 DNA reads TGTGCCAGCAGCCTACAGGGGGTCGGGGGCTACACCTTC.

The chain has TRBV18 and TRBJ2-5, with TRBD1 as a possible D gene (5 bases). The CDR3 is 14 residues long. Germline CDR1 and CDR2: KGHSH and LQKENI. Trimming shortened V by 3 bases and J by 5 bases, and 13 bases separated the two germline ends. The CDR3 bases are TGTGCCAGCTCACCCCAGTCAGGGATGGAGACCCAGTACTTC. It encodes CASSPQSGMETQYF.

The chain combines TRBV18 with TRBJ1-4; possible D gene TRBD1, 5 bases. The ends were cut back, 3 bases at V and 5 bases at J, with 10 bases in the middle. The CDR3 is 14 residues long. Germline V gene sequence: CDR1 KGHSH, CDR2 LQKENI. The CDR3 coding sequence is TGTGCCAGCTCACCGGGAGGGGAGAATGAAAAACTGTTTTTT. It codes for CASSPGGENEKLFF.

The chain recombines TRBV18 with TRBJ2-6; TRBD1 aligns across 9 bases. The germline CDR1 and CDR2 sequences are KGHSH and LQKENI. V lost 4 bases and J lost 0; bases outside the gene matches: 7. The CDR3 consists of 18 residues. Written as DNA, the CDR3 is TGTGCCAGCTCACTAAAGACAGGGGGAACCTCTGGGGCCAACGTCCTGACTTTC. This gives the protein CASSLKTGGTSGANVLTF.

The rearrangement uses TRBV7-6 and TRBJ1-3; the match to TRBD1 covers 7 bases. This CDR3 spans 15 amino acids. The V gene's germline CDR1 is SGHVS and CDR2 FNYEAQ. The J segment lost 0 bases and the V segment lost 5 bases, leaving 4 bases of the junction unmatched. This CDR3 is CASSLRGSSGNTIYF. CDR3 bases: TGTGCCAGCAGCCTCAGGGGGAGCTCTGGAAACACCATATATTTT. The variable domain in full, with the rest retrieved from reference TRBV7-6 and TRBJ1-3, is GAGVSQSPRYKVTKRGQDVALRCDPISGHVSLYWYRQALGQGPEFLTYFNYEAQQDKSGLPNDRFSAERPEGSISTLTIQRTEQRDSAMYRCASSLRGSSGNTIYFGEGSWLTVV.

The J gene is TRBJ1-1, the V gene TRBV30; D unclear. The V end lost 0 bases, the J end lost 10 bases, and 12 bases lay between the germline ends. This CDR3 contains 12 residues. CDR1 is GTSNPN, CDR2 SVGIG, per germline (reference sequence). The CDR3 DNA reads TGTGCCTGGAGTGTTACTTCAGTAGCAGCTTTCTTT. Encoded protein: CAWSVTSVAAFF.

The rearrangement links TRBV28 to TRBJ2-7, with 7 bases aligning to TRBD1. The germline V gene has CDR1 MDHEN and CDR2 SYDVKM. This CDR3 has 13 residues. With V trimmed by 6 bases and J by 3 bases, 5 bases remained unmatched. The DNA for the CDR3 is TGTGCCAGCAGCCTGACAGGGCTCTACGAGCAGTACTTC. Amino acid sequence: CASSLTGLYEQYF.

V gene TRBV27 combines with J gene TRBJ2-5, with D perhaps matching TRBD1 (5 bases). The end of the DNA is better explained by TRBJ2-7, so the J call may be wrong. This CDR3 contains 13 residues. Per germline, CDR1 MNHEY and CDR2 SMNVEV (reference sequence). Here the CDR3 DNA reads TGTGCCAGCAGTTTAATCAAGGGGTCCGAGCAGTACTTC. Encoded protein: CASSLIKGSEQYF.

The J gene is TRBJ2-5, the V gene TRBV2, with a tentative D call TRBD1 (5 bases). The CDR3 contains 13 residues. Germline CDR1 is SNHLY and CDR2 is FYNNEI. Trimming removed 5 bases from V and 5 bases from J, with 12 bases in between. This chain's CDR3 is CASSFSGQETQYF. DNA for the CDR3: TGTGCCAGCAGTTTTTCAGGGCAGGAGACCCAGTACTTC.